This TCR beta chain is drawn from a study of a mutant IDH1 vaccine in newly diagnosed glioma. As for the study in general: Patients came in for eight vaccinations, in weeks 1, 3, 5, 7, 11, 15, 19 and 23. Vaccination followed radiotherapy alone by 4-6 weeks, or accompanied temozolomide cycles.

This table comes from immunoSEQ multiplex PCR, and its TCRdb copy is limited to in-frame clones, with some not included. This sample has tens of thousands of clones; more than 60% occur once, and the top ten carry approximately 6.8%. Time point defined: week 23, last vaccination. In the vaccine, a single dose held 300 ug of the mutant IDH1 20-mer peptide, along with topical imiquimod. Concerning this clone itself: Its antigen is still unknown.

CDR1 is MRHNA and CDR2 is SNTAGT in the germline V gene. The V and J ends lost 0 bases and 3 bases respectively, with 10 bases between them. This CDR3 spans 15 amino acids. Source: PBMCs, taken from a glioma patient whose treatment included an IDH1 peptide vaccine. This receptor was taken from a woman between 40 and 50 years old with glioma. Some clones in this sample may be carry-over from other donors' samples. The chain uses TRBV6-4 and TRBJ2-3; perhaps TRBD2 as D (5 bases). CDR3 DNA sequence: TGTGCCAGCAGTGACTCCCCGGGGTGGACAGATACGCAGTATTTT. This encodes CASSDSPGWTDTQYF.